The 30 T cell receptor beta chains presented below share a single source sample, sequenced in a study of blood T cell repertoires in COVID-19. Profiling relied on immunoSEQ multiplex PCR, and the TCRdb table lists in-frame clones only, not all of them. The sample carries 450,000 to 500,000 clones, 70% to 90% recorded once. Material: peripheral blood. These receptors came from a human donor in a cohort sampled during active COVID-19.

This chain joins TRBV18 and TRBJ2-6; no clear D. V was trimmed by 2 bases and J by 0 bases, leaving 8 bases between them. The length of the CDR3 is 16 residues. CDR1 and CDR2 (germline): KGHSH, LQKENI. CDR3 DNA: TGTGCCAGCTCACCATTCGTCCCCTCTGGGGCCAACGTCCTGACTTTC. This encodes CASSPFVPSGANVLTF.

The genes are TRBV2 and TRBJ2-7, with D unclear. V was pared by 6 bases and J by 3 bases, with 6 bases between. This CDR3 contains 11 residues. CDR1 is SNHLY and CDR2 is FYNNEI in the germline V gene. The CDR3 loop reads CASRAHYEQYF. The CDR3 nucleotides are TGTGCCAGCAGGGCACACTACGAGCAGTACTTC.

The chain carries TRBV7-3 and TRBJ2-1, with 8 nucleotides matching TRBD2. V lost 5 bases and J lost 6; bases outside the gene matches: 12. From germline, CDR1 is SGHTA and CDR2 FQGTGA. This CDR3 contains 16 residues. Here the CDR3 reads CASSPRGLAGTNEQFF. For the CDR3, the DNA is TGTGCCAGCAGCCCCCGCGGATTAGCGGGAACCAATGAGCAGTTCTTC.

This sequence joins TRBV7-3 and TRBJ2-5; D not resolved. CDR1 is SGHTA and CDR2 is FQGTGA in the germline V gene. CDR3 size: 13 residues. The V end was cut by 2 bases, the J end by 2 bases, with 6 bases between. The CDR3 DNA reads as TGTGCCAGCAGCTTAGAGTCGCAAGAGACCCAGTACTTC. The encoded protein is CASSLESQETQYF.

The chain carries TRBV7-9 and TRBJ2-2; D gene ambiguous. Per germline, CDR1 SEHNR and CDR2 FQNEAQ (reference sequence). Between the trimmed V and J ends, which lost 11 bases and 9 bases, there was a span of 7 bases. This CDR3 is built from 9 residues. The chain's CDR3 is CALTRELFF. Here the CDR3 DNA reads TGTGCCCTTACTCGGGAGCTGTTTTTT. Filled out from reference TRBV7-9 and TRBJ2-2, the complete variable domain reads DTGVSQNPRHKITKRGQNVTFRCDPISEHNRLYWYRQTLGQGPEFLTYFQNEAQLEKSRLLSDRFSAERPKGSFSTLEIQRTEQGDSAMYLCALTRELFFGEGSRLTVL.

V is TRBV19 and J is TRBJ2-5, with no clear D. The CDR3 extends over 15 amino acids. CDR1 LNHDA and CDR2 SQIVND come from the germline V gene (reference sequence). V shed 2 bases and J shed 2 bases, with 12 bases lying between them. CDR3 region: CASSISPTSQETQYF. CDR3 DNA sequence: TGTGCCAGTAGTATATCTCCCACCAGTCAAGAGACCCAGTACTTC.

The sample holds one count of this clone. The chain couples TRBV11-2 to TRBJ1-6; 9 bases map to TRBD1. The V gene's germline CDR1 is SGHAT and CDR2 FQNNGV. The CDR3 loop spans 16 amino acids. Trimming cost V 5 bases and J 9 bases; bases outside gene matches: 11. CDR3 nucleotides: TGTGCCAGCAGCCGGACAGGGGAGGTTCGCAGTTCACCCCTCCACTTT. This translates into CASSRTGEVRSSPLHF. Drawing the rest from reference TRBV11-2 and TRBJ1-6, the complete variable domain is EAGVAQSPRYKIIEKRQSVAFWCNPISGHATLYWYQQILGQGPKLLIQFQNNGVVDDSQLPKDRFSAERLKGVDSTLKIQPAKLEDSAVYLCASSRTGEVRSSPLHFGNGTRLTVT.

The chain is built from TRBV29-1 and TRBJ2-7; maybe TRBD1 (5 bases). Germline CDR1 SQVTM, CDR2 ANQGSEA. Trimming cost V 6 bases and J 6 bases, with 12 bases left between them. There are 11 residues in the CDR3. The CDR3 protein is CSVDTGGEQYF. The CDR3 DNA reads TGCAGCGTGGATACAGGCGGCGAGCAGTACTTC.

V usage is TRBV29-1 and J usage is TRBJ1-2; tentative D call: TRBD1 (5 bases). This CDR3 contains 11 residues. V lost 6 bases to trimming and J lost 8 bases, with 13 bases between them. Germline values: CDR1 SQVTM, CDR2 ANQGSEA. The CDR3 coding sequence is TGCAGCGTACAGGAAGGTGAGGGCTACACCTTC. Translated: CSVQEGEGYTF.

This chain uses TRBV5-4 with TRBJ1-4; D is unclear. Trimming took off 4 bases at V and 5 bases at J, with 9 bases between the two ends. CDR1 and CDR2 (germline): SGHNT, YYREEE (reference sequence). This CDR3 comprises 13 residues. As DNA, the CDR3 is TGTGCCAGCAGCAGACCCGGGAATGAAAAACTGTTTTTT. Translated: CASSRPGNEKLFF. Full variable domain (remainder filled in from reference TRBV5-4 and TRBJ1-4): ETGVTQSPTHLIKTRGQQVTLRCSSQSGHNTVSWYQQALGQGPQFIFQYYREEENGRGNFPPRFSGLQFPNYSSELNVNALELDDSALYLCASSRPGNEKLFFGSGTQLSVL.

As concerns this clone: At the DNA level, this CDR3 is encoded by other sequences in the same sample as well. DNA for the CDR3: TGTGCCAGCAGTGAAGTTCGGAGCGGGGAGCTGTTTTTT. Its translation: CASSEVRSGELFF. The J gene is TRBJ2-2, the V gene TRBV6-1; D not resolved. The CDR3 is made up of 13 amino acids. Trimming removed 1 base at V and 7 bases at J, with 7 bases between. The germline V gene has CDR1 MNHNS and CDR2 SASEGT.

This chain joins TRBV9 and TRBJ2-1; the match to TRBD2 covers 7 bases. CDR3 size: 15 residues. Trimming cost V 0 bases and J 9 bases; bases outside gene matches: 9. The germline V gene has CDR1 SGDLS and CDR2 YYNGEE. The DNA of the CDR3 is TGTGCCAGCAGCGTAGCTCCAGGACTAGAAGGTGAGCAGTTCTTC. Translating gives CASSVAPGLEGEQFF.

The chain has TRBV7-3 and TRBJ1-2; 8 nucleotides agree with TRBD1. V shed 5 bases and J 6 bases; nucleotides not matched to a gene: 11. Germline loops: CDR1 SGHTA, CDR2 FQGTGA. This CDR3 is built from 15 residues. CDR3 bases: TGTGCCAGCAGCCCGGGGACAGGTGCGACTCATGGCTACACCTTC. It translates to CASSPGTGATHGYTF.

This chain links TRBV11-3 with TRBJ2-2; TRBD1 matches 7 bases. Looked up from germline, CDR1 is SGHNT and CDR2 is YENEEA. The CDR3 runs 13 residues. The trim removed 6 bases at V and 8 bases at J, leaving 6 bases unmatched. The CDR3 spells CASRLQGRGELFF. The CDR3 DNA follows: TGTGCCAGCAGGCTACAGGGGCGGGGGGAGCTGTTTTTT.

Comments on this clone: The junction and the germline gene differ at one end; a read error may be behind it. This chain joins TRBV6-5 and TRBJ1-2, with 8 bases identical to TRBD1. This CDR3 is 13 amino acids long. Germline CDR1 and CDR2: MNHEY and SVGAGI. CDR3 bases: TGTGCCAGCAGTTACTTGATACAGGGGGTAAATGTCTTC. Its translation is CASSYLIQGVNVF.

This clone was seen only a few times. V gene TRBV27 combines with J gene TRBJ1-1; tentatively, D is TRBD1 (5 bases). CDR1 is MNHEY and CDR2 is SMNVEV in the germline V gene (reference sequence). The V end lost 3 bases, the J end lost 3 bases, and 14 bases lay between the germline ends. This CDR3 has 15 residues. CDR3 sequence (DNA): TGTGCCAGCAGTTTGAGGCAGGGAGGGTACACTGAAGCTTTCTTT. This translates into CASSLRQGGYTEAFF.

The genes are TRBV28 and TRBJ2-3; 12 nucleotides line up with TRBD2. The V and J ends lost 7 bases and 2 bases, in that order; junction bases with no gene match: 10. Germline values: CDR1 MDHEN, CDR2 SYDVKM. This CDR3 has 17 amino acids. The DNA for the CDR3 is TGTGCCAGCACCCTGTCCCTAGCGGGGGGGTCCACAGATACGCAGTATTTT. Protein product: CASTLSLAGGSTDTQYF.

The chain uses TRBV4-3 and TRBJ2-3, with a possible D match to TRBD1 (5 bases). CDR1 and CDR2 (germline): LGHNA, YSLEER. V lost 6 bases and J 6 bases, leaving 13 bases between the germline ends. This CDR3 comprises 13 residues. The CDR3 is CASSDAGPDTQYF. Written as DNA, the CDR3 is TGCGCCAGCAGTGACGCAGGGCCGGATACGCAGTATTTT.

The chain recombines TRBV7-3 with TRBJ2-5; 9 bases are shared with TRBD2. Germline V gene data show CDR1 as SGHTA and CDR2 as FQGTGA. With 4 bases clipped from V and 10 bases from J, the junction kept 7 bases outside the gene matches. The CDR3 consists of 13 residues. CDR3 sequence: CASSSNSGSFQYF. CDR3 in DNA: TGTGCCAGCAGCTCGAATAGCGGGAGTTTCCAGTACTTC.

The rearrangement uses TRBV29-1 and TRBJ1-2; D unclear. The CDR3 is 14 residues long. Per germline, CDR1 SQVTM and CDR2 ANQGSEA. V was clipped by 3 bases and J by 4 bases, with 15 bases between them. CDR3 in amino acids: CSVEAPGNPYGYTF. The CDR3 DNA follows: TGCAGCGTTGAGGCCCCAGGAAACCCCTATGGCTACACCTTC. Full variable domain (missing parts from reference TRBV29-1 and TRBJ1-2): SAVISQKPSRDICQRGTSLTIQCQVDSQVTMMFWYRQQPGQSLTLIATANQGSEATYESGFVIDKFPISRPNLTFSTLTVSNMSPEDSSIYLCSVEAPGNPYGYTFGSGTRLTVV.

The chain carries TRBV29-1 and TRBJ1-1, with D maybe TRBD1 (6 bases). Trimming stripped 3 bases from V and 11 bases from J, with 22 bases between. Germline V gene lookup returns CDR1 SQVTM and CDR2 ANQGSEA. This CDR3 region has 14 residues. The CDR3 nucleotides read TGCAGCGTTGACGCCTCGGTGGGGGCACCAGAGGCTTTCTTT. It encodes CSVDASVGAPEAFF.

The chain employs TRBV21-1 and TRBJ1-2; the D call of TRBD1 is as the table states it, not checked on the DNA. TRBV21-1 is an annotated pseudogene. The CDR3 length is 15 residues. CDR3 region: CASSKEGDKRYGYTF. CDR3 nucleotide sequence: TGTGCCAGCAGCAAAGAGGGGGACAAGAGGTATGGCTACACCTTC.

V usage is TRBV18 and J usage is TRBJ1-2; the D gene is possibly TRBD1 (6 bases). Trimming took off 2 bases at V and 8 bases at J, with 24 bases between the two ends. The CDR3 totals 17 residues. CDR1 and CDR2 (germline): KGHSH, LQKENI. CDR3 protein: CASSPGVQGRRAGGYTF. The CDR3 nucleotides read TGTGCCAGCTCACCAGGGGTACAGGGAAGAAGGGCAGGAGGCTACACCTTC.

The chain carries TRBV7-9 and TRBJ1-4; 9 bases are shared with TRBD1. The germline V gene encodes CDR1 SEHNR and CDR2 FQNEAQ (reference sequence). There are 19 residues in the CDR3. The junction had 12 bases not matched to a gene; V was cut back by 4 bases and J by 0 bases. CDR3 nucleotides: TGTGCCAGCAGCTGTTCTGGGGGGGACAGGGAGGCAACTAATGAAAAACTGTTTTTT. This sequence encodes CASSCSGGDREATNEKLFF.

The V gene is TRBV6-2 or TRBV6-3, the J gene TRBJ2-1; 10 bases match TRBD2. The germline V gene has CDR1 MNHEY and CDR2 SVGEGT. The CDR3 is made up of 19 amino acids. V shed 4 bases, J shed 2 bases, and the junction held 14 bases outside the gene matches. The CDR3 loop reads CASSSRPLAGTATYNEQFF. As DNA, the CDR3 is TGTGCCAGCAGTTCCCGACCACTAGCGGGGACCGCTACCTACAATGAGCAGTTCTTC.

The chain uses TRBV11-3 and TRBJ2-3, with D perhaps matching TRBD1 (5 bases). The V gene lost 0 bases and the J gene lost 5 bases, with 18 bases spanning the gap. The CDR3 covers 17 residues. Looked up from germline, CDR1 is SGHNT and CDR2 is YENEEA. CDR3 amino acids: CASSLDPWGRVGDTQYF. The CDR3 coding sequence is TGTGCCAGCAGCTTAGACCCCTGGGGCAGGGTGGGAGATACGCAGTATTTT.

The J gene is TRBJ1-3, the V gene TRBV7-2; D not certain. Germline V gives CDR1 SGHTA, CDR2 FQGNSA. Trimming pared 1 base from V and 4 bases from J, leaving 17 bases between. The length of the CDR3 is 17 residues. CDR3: CASSLESGSGSGNTIYF. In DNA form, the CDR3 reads TGTGCCAGCAGCTTAGAGTCGGGGTCCGGTTCCGGAAACACCATATATTTT.

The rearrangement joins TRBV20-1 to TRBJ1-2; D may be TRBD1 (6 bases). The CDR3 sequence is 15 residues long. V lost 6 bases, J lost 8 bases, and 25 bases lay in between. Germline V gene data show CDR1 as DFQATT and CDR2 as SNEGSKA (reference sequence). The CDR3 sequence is CSASTGITPHRGYTF. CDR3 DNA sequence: TGCAGTGCGAGTACAGGGATTACCCCCCATCGGGGCTACACCTTC.

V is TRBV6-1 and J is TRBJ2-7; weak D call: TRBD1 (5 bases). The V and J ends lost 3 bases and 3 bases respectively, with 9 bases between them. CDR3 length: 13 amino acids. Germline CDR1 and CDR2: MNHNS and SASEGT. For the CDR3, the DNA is TGTGCCAGCAGTGAGACAGTACTCTACGAGCAGTACTTC. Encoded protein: CASSETVLYEQYF.

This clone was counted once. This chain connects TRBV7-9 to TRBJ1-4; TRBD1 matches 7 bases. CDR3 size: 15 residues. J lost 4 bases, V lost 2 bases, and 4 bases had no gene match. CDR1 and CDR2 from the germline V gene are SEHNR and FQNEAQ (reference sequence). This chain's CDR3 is CASSLRGQFNEKLFF. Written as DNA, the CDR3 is TGTGCCAGCAGCTTAAGGGGACAGTTTAATGAAAAACTGTTTTTT. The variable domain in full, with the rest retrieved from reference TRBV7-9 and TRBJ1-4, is DTGVSQNPRHKITKRGQNVTFRCDPISEHNRLYWYRQTLGQGPEFLTYFQNEAQLEKSRLLSDRFSAERPKGSFSTLEIQRTEQGDSAMYLCASSLRGQFNEKLFFGSGTQLSVL.